This TCR beta chain was sequenced for a study of HIV-infected patients and healthy controls. Points from the study as a whole: CMV-associated CDR3s mostly grew nonsignificantly during therapy, while HIV-associated CDR3s declined significantly. MAIT alpha-chain CDR3s were frequent in healthy controls, depleted in HIV+.

Whole blood was used without fractionation, so all unsorted peripheral T cells were included. cDNA was made from approximately 500 ng RNA using alpha and beta constant primers. Alpha and beta chain libraries were made separately by chain-specific third strand synthesis with multiplexing indices. The library had 12-nucleotide molecular identifiers formed by two random hexamers joined together. TCRdb reprocessed the 5' RACE reads via MiXCR and lists one record per CDR3 protein. Of about 6,000 distinct CDR3 sequences in the sample, roughly 10% are singletons; the top ten hold about an eighth. Turning to this clonotype: The antigen is not known.

This CDR3 comprises 16 residues. Trimming at V came to 1 base and at J to 6 bases, leaving 12 bases not matched to a gene. Germline values: CDR1 LGHDT, CDR2 YNNKEL (reference sequence). The receptor was derived from an adult with HIV infection. The V gene is TRBV3-1, the J gene TRBJ2-7; 7 nucleotides align to TRBD2. Sequencing was performed on blood, taken before antiretroviral therapy. CDR3 in amino acids: CASSQAGGTKVGEQYF. DNA of the CDR3: TGTGCCAGCAGCCAAGCCGGGGGGACTAAAGTCGGCGAGCAGTACTTC.